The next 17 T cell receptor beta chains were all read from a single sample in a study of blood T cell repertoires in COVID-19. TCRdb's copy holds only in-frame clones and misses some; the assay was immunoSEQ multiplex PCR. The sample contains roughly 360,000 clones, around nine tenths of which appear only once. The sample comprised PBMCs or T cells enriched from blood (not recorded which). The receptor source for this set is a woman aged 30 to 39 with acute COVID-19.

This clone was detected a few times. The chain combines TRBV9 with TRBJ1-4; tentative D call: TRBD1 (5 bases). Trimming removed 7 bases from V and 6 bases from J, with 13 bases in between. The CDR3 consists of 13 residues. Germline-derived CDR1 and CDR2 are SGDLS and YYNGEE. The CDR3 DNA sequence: TGTGCCAGCTCCGAAGGGGCGGATGAAAAACTGTTTTTT. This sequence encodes CASSEGADEKLFF.

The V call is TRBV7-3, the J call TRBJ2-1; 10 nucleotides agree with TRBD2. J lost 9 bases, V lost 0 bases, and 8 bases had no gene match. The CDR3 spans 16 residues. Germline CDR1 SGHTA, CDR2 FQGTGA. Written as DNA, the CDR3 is TGTGCCAGCAGCTTAACGGGGACTAGCGTCTACGGTGAGCAGTTCTTC. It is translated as CASSLTGTSVYGEQFF.

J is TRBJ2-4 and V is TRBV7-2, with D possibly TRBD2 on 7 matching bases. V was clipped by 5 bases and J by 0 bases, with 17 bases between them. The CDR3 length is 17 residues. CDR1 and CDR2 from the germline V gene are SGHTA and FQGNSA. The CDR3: CASSPRGGLLAKNIQYF. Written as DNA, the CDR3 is TGTGCCAGCAGCCCAAGGGGGGGGTTATTAGCCAAAAACATTCAGTACTTC.

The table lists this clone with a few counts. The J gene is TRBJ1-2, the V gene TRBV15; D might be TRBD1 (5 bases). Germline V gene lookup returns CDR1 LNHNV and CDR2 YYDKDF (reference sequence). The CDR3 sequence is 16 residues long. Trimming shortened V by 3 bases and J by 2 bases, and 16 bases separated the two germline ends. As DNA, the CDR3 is TGTGCCACCAGCAGCACCGGGACTCCGACCAACTATGGCTACACCTTC. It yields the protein CATSSTGTPTNYGYTF.

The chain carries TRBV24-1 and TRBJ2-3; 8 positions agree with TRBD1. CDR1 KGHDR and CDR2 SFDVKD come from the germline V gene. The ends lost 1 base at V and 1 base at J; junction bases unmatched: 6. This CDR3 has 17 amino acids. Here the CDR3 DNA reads TGTGCCACCAGTGATTTTGACCCGGGACAGGGCACAGATACGCAGTATTTT. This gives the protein CATSDFDPGQGTDTQYF.

In DNA form, the CDR3 reads TGTGCCTGGAGGGTGGGGGGGGGCACAGATACGCAGTATTTT. It is translated as CAWRVGGGTDTQYF. The chain combines TRBV30 with TRBJ2-3, with 7 bases aligning to TRBD2. There are 14 residues in the CDR3. Germline V lookup: CDR1 GTSNPN, CDR2 SVGIG (reference sequence). The trim removed 3 bases at V and 1 base at J, leaving 4 bases unmatched.

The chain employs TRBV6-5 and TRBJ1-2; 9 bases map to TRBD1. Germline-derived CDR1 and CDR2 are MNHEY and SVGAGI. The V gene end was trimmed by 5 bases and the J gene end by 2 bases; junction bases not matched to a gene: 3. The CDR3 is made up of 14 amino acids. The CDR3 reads CASSPGTGNYGYTF. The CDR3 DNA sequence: TGTGCCAGCAGTCCCGGGACAGGGAACTATGGCTACACCTTC.

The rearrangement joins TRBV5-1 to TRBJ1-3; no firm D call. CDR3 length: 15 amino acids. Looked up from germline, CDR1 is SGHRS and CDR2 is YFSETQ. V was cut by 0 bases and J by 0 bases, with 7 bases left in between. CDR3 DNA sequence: TGCGCCAGCAGCTTGGCAGTGTCCTCTGGAAACACCATATATTTT. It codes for CASSLAVSSGNTIYF.

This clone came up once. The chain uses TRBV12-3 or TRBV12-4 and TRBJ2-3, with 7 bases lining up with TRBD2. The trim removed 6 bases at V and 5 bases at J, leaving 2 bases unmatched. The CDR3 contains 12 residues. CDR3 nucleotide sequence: TGTGCCAGCAGGACTAGCTTAGATACGCAGTATTTT. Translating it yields CASRTSLDTQYF.

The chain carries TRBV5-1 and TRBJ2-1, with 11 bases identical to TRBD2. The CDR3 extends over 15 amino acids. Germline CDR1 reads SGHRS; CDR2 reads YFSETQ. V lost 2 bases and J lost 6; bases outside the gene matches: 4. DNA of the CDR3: TGCGCCAGCAGCTTTAGCGGGGGGGCTCCCAATGAGCAGTTCTTC. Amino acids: CASSFSGGAPNEQFF.

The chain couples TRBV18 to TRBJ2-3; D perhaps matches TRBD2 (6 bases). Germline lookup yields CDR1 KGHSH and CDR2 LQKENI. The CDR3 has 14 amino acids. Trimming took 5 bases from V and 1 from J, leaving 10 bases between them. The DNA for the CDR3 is TGTGCCAGCTCAAACCCGGGAGGCACAGATACGCAGTATTTT. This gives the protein CASSNPGGTDTQYF.

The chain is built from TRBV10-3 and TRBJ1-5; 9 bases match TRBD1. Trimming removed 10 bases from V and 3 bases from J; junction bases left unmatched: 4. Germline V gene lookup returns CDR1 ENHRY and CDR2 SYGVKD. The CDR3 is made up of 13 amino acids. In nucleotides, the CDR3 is TGTGCCACCGGACAGGGGTCCAATCAGCCCCAGCATTTT. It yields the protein CATGQGSNQPQHF.

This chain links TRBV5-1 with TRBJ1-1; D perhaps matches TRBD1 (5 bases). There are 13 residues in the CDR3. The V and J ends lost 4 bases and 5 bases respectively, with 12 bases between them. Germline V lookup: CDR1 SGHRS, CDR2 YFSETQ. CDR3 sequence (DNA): TGCGCCAGCAGCAAAGGGGAAAGGACTGAAGCTTTCTTT. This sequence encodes CASSKGERTEAFF.

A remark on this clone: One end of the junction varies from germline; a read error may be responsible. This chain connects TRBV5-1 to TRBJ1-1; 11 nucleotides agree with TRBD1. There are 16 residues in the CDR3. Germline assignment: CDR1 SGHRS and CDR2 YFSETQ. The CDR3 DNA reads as TGCGTCAGCAGCTCCTCGGACAGGGGGCAAGGTACTGAAGCTTTCTTT. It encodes CVSSSSDRGQGTEAFF. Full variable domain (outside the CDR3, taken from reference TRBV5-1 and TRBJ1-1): KAGVTQTPRYLIKTRGQQVTLSCSPISGHRSVSWYQQTPGQGLQFLFEYFSETQRNKGNFPGRFSGRQFSNSRSEMNVSTLELGDSALYLCVSSSSDRGQGTEAFFGQGTRLTVV.

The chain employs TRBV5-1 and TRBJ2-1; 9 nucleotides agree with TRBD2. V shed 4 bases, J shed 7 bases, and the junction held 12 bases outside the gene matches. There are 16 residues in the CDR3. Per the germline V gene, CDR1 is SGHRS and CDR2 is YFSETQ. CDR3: CASSPSGGGARNEQFF. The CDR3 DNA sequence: TGCGCCAGCAGCCCCAGCGGCGGGGGGGCTCGGAATGAGCAGTTCTTC.

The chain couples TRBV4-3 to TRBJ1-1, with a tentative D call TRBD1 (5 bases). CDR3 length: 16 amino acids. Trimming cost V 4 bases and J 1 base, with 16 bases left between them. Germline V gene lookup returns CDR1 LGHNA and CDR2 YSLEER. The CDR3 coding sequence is TGCGCCAGCAGCCGCCAACCGGGACTTTGGAACACTGAAGCTTTCTTT. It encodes CASSRQPGLWNTEAFF.

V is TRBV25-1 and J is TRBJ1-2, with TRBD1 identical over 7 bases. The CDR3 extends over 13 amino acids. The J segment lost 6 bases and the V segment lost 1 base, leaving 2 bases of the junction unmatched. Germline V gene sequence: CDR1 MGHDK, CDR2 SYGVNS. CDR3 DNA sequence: TGTGCCAGCAGTGAATCCGGGACAGATGGCTACACCTTC. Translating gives CASSESGTDGYTF.